This section outlines one T cell receptor beta chain sequence together with its context. Antigen specificity is unknown. This sample was taken from a study of a mutant IDH1 vaccine in newly diagnosed glioma. Study-level information: Beginning 4-6 weeks after radiotherapy alone, or with temozolomide cycles, vaccination took place.

Data came from immunoSEQ multiplex PCR; TCRdb stores just in-frame clones and leaves some out. The table lists approximately 45,000 clones, approximately 90% of them singletons. Looked up from germline, CDR1 is SGDLS and CDR2 is YYNGEE. With 3 bases removed from V and 0 bases from J, the gap between germline ends came to 12 bases. This CDR3 comprises 15 residues. Regarding the study as a whole: Among top peripheral T cell clonotypes, changes seemed unrelated to pseudoprogression.

The time point was: week 23, last vaccination. One vaccine dose held 300 ug of mutant IDH1 20-mer peptide and came with topical imiquimod. The specimen was PBMCs, collected from a glioma patient whose treatment included an IDH1 peptide vaccine. The chain links TRBV9 to TRBJ1-2; a possible D gene is TRBD1 (6 bases). The clonotype was recovered from a man in his fifties or sixties with glioma. The CDR3 reads CASSDLGATNYGYTF. CDR3 DNA: TGTGCCAGCAGCGACCTGGGGGCTACTAACTATGGCTACACCTTC.